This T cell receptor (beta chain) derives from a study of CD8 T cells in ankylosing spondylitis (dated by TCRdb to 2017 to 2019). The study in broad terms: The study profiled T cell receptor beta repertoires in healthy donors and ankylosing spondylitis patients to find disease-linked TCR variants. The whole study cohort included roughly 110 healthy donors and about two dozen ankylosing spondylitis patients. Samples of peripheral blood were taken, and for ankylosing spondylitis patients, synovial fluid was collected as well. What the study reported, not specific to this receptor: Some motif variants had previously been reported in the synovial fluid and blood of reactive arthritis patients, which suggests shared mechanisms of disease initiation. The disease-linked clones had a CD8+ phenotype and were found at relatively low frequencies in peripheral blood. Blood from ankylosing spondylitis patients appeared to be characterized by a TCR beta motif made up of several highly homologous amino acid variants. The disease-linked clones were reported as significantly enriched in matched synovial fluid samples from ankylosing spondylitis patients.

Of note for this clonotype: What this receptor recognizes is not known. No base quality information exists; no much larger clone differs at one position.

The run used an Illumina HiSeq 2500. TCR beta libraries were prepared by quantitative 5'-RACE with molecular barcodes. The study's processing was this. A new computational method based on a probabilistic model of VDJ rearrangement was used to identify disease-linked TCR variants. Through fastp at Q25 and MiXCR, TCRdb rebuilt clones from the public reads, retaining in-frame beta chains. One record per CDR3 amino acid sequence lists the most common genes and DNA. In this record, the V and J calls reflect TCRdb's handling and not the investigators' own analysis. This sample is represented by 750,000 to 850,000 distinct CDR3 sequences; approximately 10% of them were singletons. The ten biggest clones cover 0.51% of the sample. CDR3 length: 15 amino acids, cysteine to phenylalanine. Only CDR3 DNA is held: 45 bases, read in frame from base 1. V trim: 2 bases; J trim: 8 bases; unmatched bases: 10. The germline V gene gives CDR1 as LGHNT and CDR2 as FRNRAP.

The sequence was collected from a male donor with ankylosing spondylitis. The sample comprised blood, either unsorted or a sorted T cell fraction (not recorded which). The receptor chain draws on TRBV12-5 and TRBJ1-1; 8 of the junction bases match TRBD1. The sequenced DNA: TGTGCTAGTGGTTTGTCCGGACAGGGAAGACAGGAAGCTTTCTTT. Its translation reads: CASGLSGQGRQEAFF.